This TCR beta chain was retrieved from a study of beta chain features in type 1 diabetes. Notes on the study in general: PCR might favor shorter templates, but any such skew would affect patients and controls equally. Shorter TCRB CDR3s, moderately but significantly so, marked every one of the four CD4+ subsets in Type 1 diabetes patients.

Purity of each sorted population was above 98%. The study reverse transcribed the entire isolated RNA, so it sequenced expressed TCRB transcripts. Assay used: immunoSEQ multiplex PCR; TCRdb lists only in-frame clones, some missing. The profile covers roughly 400,000 clones, with roughly 15% appearing a single time and approximately 0.02% taken by the ten largest. Losses at the gene ends were 0 bases for V and 5 bases for J; bases not matched to a gene: 7. Germline CDR1 and CDR2: SGHRS and YFSETQ. The CDR3 loop spans 17 amino acids. This clone was observed a handful of times. The antigen remains undetermined.

The source material was naive CD4+ T cells from blood. The chain combines TRBV5-1 with TRBJ2-5, with 13 nucleotides matching TRBD2. This sequence was found in a woman aged 18-29 years in good health. CDR3 bases: TGCGCCAGCAGCTTGGGACTAGCGGGAGGAGGATGGGAGACCCAGTACTTC. Translated, it gives CASSLGLAGGGWETQYF.